This is a list of T cell receptor beta chains from one sample in a study of regulatory T cells in long-lasting Graves disease. TCRdb re-analysed the multiplex PCR reads in MiXCR, keeping a single row per CDR3 protein. In the table there are about 660,000 distinct CDR3 sequences, around 32% of which are singletons. Sequenced here: peripheral blood mononuclear cells (PBMCs), sampled when the disease was refractory, from a patient treated with antithyroid drugs. The origin of the receptors is a female donor with Graves disease. Both conserved end residues are part of each CDR3. Fields, in order: V gene, J gene, D gene, clone size, CDR3 length, CDR3 DNA, CDR3 protein. The D gene is left open where the match is weak. Rows give clone size only sometimes, using once, few, many, or a class for an expanded clone.

V: TRBV28
J: TRBJ1-1
D: -
size: few
length: 13
DNA: TGTGCCAGCACTGGGGTGCGGAACACTGAAGCTTTCTTT
CDR3: CASTGVRNTEAFF

V: TRBV6-1
J: TRBJ2-5
D: -
size: few
length: 14
DNA: TGTGCCAGCAGTGAAGGTGGAGGGGGGCAGACCCAGTACTTC
CDR3: CASSEGGGGQTQYF

V: TRBV5-1
J: TRBJ1-2
D: -
size: many
length: 13
DNA: TGCGCCAGCAGCTCGGACGGGAACTATGGCTACACCTTC
CDR3: CASSSDGNYGYTF

V: TRBV2
J: TRBJ2-1
D: -
size: few
length: 12
DNA: TGTGCCAGCAAGGGGTCTGGCAATGAGCAGTTCTTC
CDR3: CASKGSGNEQFF

V: TRBV3-1
J: TRBJ1-5
D: -
size: -
length: 15
DNA: TGTGCCAGCAGCCCCAGAGGGGACCGTAATCAGCCCCAGCATTTT
CDR3: CASSPRGDRNQPQHF

V: TRBV20-1
J: TRBJ1-5
D: TRBD1
size: -
length: 12
DNA: TGCAGTGCCAGGGGGCTAGCTCAGCCCCAGCATTTT
CDR3: CSARGLAQPQHF

V: TRBV10-3
J: TRBJ2-7
D: TRBD2
size: -
length: 16
DNA: TGTGCCATCAGTGGGCTTTGGGCTAGCGGAACCTACGAGCAGTACTTC
CDR3: CAISGLWASGTYEQYF

V: TRBV20-1
J: TRBJ2-7
D: -
size: few
length: 11
DNA: TGCAGTGCTAAGCACAGATACGAGCAGTACTTC
CDR3: CSAKHRYEQYF

V: TRBV11-2
J: TRBJ2-7
D: TRBD1
size: few
length: 13
DNA: TGTGCCAGCAGCGGAACAGGGGATGGCGAGCAGTACTTC
CDR3: CASSGTGDGEQYF

V: TRBV29-1
J: TRBJ1-3
D: TRBD1
size: -
length: 16
DNA: TGCAGCGTCATACTGGGACAGACGAGCTCTGGAAACACCATATATTTT
CDR3: CSVILGQTSSGNTIYF

V: TRBV20-1
J: TRBJ1-2
D: -
size: -
length: 12
DNA: TGCAGTGCTAGCAACGGGATCGGGGGCTACACCTTC
CDR3: CSASNGIGGYTF

V: TRBV24-1
J: TRBJ2-7
D: -
size: -
length: 17
DNA: TGTGCCACCAGTGATCCGGGGGAATCGGACTTTGCCTACGAGCAGTACTTC
CDR3: CATSDPGESDFAYEQYF

V: TRBV30
J: TRBJ2-7
D: TRBD2
size: -
length: 15
DNA: TGTGCCCTACATATCCTTAGCGGGATACCCTACGAGCAGTACTTC
CDR3: CALHILSGIPYEQYF

V: TRBV6-1
J: TRBJ1-5
D: -
size: few
length: 15
DNA: TGTGCCAGCAGCTACCAACAGGGTTCGTATCAGCCCCAGCATTTT
CDR3: CASSYQQGSYQPQHF

V: TRBV5-4
J: TRBJ1-2
D: -
size: -
length: 14
DNA: TGTGCCAGCAGCGCGGACAAGATGCTCTATGGCTACACCTTC
CDR3: CASSADKMLYGYTF

V: TRBV19
J: TRBJ1-1
D: -
size: -
length: 14
DNA: TGTGCCAGTACTGTACAGGGATTCAACACTGAAGCTTTCTTT
CDR3: CASTVQGFNTEAFF

V: TRBV6-1
J: TRBJ1-2
D: TRBD1
size: many
length: 18
DNA: TGTGCCAGCAGTGAAAACCGCCGGGGCGGACAGGGAAACTATGGCTACACCTTC
CDR3: CASSENRRGGQGNYGYTF

V: TRBV15
J: TRBJ2-3
D: TRBD2
size: once
length: 16
DNA: TGTGCCACCAGCGGAGGGACTAGCGGGAGGGCCGATACGCAGTATTTT
CDR3: CATSGGTSGRADTQYF

V: TRBV5-1
J: TRBJ1-4
D: -
size: -
length: 14
DNA: TGCGCCAGCAGCTTGGAAGGGGGTAATGAAAAACTGTTTTTT
CDR3: CASSLEGGNEKLFF

V: TRBV6-1
J: TRBJ1-3
D: -
size: -
length: 13
DNA: TGTGCCAGCAGTCCCCTCAGGGGAAACACCATATATTTT
CDR3: CASSPLRGNTIYF

V: TRBV15
J: TRBJ1-2
D: -
size: -
length: 15
DNA: TGTGCCACCAGCAGATCATTAGGAAGCGGCTACGGCTACACCTTC
CDR3: CATSRSLGSGYGYTF

V: TRBV3-1
J: TRBJ1-2
D: -
size: few
length: 17
DNA: TGTGCCAGCAGCCCTACTGGGAGAATGGACTACAACTATGGCTACACCTTC
CDR3: CASSPTGRMDYNYGYTF

V: TRBV20-1
J: TRBJ2-7
D: -
size: -
length: 14
DNA: TGCAGTGCTAGAGACAGGGAAGGGCCCTACGAGCAGTACTTC
CDR3: CSARDREGPYEQYF

V: TRBV29-1
J: TRBJ2-7
D: -
size: -
length: 12
DNA: TGCAGCGCCGGCAGGGTTGGCAACGAGCAGTACTTC
CDR3: CSAGRVGNEQYF

V: TRBV20-1
J: TRBJ2-1
D: TRBD2
size: few
length: 17
DNA: TGCAGTGCTAGCGGACCGACTAGCGGGAGGGCTAGCAATGAGCAGTTCTTC
CDR3: CSASGPTSGRASNEQFF

V: TRBV7-8
J: TRBJ1-1
D: TRBD1
size: -
length: 14
DNA: TGTGCCAGCAGCTTAGCGCCGGGACAGACCGAAGCTTTCTTT
CDR3: CASSLAPGQTEAFF

V: TRBV9
J: TRBJ1-2
D: TRBD1
size: many
length: 14
DNA: TGTGCCAGCAGCGGGACAGGGACTAACTATGGCTACACCTTC
CDR3: CASSGTGTNYGYTF

V: TRBV5-1
J: TRBJ1-1
D: -
size: -
length: 15
DNA: TGCGCCAGCAGCTTGGGTAACGCAGCGAGCACTGAAGCTTTCTTT
CDR3: CASSLGNAASTEAFF

V: TRBV3-1
J: TRBJ1-1
D: -
size: many
length: 14
DNA: TGTGCCAGCAGCCAAGGACAATCAACAACTGAAGCTTTCTTT
CDR3: CASSQGQSTTEAFF

V: TRBV28
J: TRBJ1-5
D: -
size: many
length: 15
DNA: TGTGCCAGCAGACCTACAGGGTTCACCAATCAGCCCCAGCATTTT
CDR3: CASRPTGFTNQPQHF

V: TRBV11-1
J: TRBJ1-1
D: TRBD1
size: few
length: 15
DNA: TGTGCCAGCAGCTTAACTCGGGACAGGAACACTGAAGCTTTCTTT
CDR3: CASSLTRDRNTEAFF

V: TRBV3-1
J: TRBJ2-7
D: -
size: -
length: 15
DNA: TGTGCCAGCAGCCAAGTCTCAGGGTTCTCCTACGAGCAGTACTTC
CDR3: CASSQVSGFSYEQYF

V: TRBV20-1
J: TRBJ1-5
D: -
size: -
length: 13
DNA: TGCAGTGCGGGGGGGGATCGCAATCAGCCCCAGCATTTT
CDR3: CSAGGDRNQPQHF

V: TRBV9
J: TRBJ2-6
D: -
size: once
length: 18
DNA: TGTGCCAGCAGCGTAGGCCCCAGGGGCAGCTCTGGGGCCAACGTCCTGACTTTC
CDR3: CASSVGPRGSSGANVLTF

V: TRBV11-2
J: TRBJ2-1
D: -
size: -
length: 14
DNA: TGTGCCAGCAGCTTACCCAGCGACAACAATGAGCAGTTCTTC
CDR3: CASSLPSDNNEQFF

V: TRBV29-1
J: TRBJ1-2
D: TRBD1
size: -
length: 14
DNA: TGCAGCGCCGGACAGGGGTCTGGGGTCTATGGCTACACCTTC
CDR3: CSAGQGSGVYGYTF

V: TRBV5-1
J: TRBJ2-7
D: TRBD1
size: few
length: 15
DNA: TGCGCCAGCAGCTTGCAAGGGGGCCGGTCCTACGAGCAGTACTTC
CDR3: CASSLQGGRSYEQYF

V: TRBV18
J: TRBJ2-7
D: -
size: -
length: 12
DNA: TGTGCCAGCTCACCACCAGGCAAGGAGCAGTACTTC
CDR3: CASSPPGKEQYF

V: TRBV27
J: TRBJ1-2
D: -
size: few
length: 15
DNA: TGTGCCAGCAGTAGATTAGAAGCGCCGAACTATGGCTACACCTTC
CDR3: CASSRLEAPNYGYTF

V: TRBV12-3/TRBV12-4
J: TRBJ2-7
D: TRBD1
size: many
length: 14
DNA: TGTGCCAGCAGTTTTGGCGGACAGGCCTACGAGCAGTACTTC
CDR3: CASSFGGQAYEQYF

V: TRBV11-2
J: TRBJ2-2
D: TRBD2
size: few
length: 16
DNA: TGTGCCAGCAGCCCCGGGACTAGCTGGAACACCGGGGAGCTGTTTTTT
CDR3: CASSPGTSWNTGELFF

V: TRBV6-5
J: TRBJ1-5
D: -
size: -
length: 15
DNA: TGTGCCAGCAGTTACAGGGGTACGGGCAATCAGCCCCAGCATTTT
CDR3: CASSYRGTGNQPQHF

V: TRBV5-5
J: TRBJ1-1
D: -
size: -
length: 13
DNA: TGTGCCAGCACCTTTCTCCAGGGCACTGAAGCTTTCTTT
CDR3: CASTFLQGTEAFF

V: TRBV29-1
J: TRBJ1-4
D: TRBD1
size: -
length: 13
DNA: TGCAGCGCGGGGGACAGCGGGCCTGGGGGACTGTTTTTT
CDR3: CSAGDSGPGGLFF

V: TRBV5-4
J: TRBJ1-1
D: -
size: few
length: 13
DNA: TGTGCCAGCACGACGGGGGGGAACACTGAAGCTTTCTTT
CDR3: CASTTGGNTEAFF

V: TRBV20-1
J: TRBJ2-4
D: TRBD2
size: -
length: 16
DNA: TGCAGTGCTAGAGAAGGAGCGGGAGACGCCAAAAACATTCAGTACTTC
CDR3: CSAREGAGDAKNIQYF

V: TRBV9
J: TRBJ2-7
D: -
size: many
length: 14
DNA: TGCGCCAGTTCCGTAGGGGCCACATCCTACGAGCAGTACTTC
CDR3: CASSVGATSYEQYF

V: TRBV12-5
J: TRBJ1-1
D: -
size: few
length: 12
DNA: TGTGCTAGTGGTTTGGATCGGGATGGGGCTTTCTTT
CDR3: CASGLDRDGAFF

V: TRBV19
J: TRBJ1-4
D: -
size: few
length: 14
DNA: TGTGCCAGTAGTATCCGGAGTTCTAATGAAAAACTGTTTTTT
CDR3: CASSIRSSNEKLFF

V: TRBV13
J: TRBJ1-2
D: -
size: few
length: 14
DNA: TGTGCCAGCAGCTTAGGCTGGCTCTCCGGTGGCTACACCTTC
CDR3: CASSLGWLSGGYTF

V: TRBV12-3/TRBV12-4
J: TRBJ1-1
D: -
size: many
length: 15
DNA: TGTGCCAGCAGCTACGCGGGGCGGACTGGCACTGAAGCTTTCTTT
CDR3: CASSYAGRTGTEAFF

V: TRBV13
J: TRBJ2-7
D: -
size: -
length: 13
DNA: TGTGCCAGCGGCTCCGATGTCTCCTACGAGCAGTACTTC
CDR3: CASGSDVSYEQYF

V: TRBV25-1
J: TRBJ2-1
D: -
size: few
length: 16
DNA: TGTGCCAGCAGTGAACGGTCTCCTCCCCAGTACAATGAGCAGTTCTTC
CDR3: CASSERSPPQYNEQFF

V: TRBV19
J: TRBJ1-5
D: -
size: -
length: 14
DNA: TGTGCCAGTAACCGGGGCGAGAGCAATCAGCCCCAGCATTTT
CDR3: CASNRGESNQPQHF

V: TRBV7-9
J: TRBJ1-5
D: -
size: -
length: 13
DNA: TGTGCCAGCAGCTTAGGTTTAGCTCAGCCCCAGCATTTT
CDR3: CASSLGLAQPQHF